This T cell receptor (beta chain) was found in a study of graft-versus-host responses after intestinal transplantation. About the study: Recipients obtained multivisceral, liver-intestinal, or isolated intestinal transplants. Tacrolimus and steroids were given for two to three years to all recipients after anti-thymocyte globulin induction. General study findings and limits: Ileal or blood samples showed some GvH clones first, and such clones were also found in recipient marrow.

The CDR3 loop spans 13 amino acids. V trimming: 6 bases; J trimming: 2 bases; junction bases outside the gene matches: 3. Germline CDR1 reads MDHEN; CDR2 reads SYDVKM. Clones were read by immunoSEQ multiplex PCR, and TCRdb kept only the in-frame ones, dropping some. The sample holds about 93,000 clones; around 80% are singletons and the top ten take 0.65% to 0.95%. Notes on this clone: Its antigen is as yet unknown.

The receptor was isolated from a human donor who received an intestinal transplant. The source was unstimulated CD4+ T cells sorted from spleen or lymph node cells, collected before intestinal transplant. The genes are TRBV28 and TRBJ2-7, with 8 bases identical to TRBD1. The CDR3 bases are TGTGCCAGCAGCCAGGGGGCCCCCTACGAGCAGTACTTC. Translating it yields CASSQGAPYEQYF.